Listed below are T cell receptor beta chains from one sample, sequenced in a study of shared clonotypes between healthy human individuals. Profiled with immunoSEQ multiplex PCR; TCRdb holds only in-frame clones, not every one. The table has some 2,000,000 clones, about 95% seen once. Sequencing input: naive CD8+ T cells sorted from blood. The receptors originated from a man aged 18 to 29 in good health. CDR3s include the opening cysteine and the closing phenylalanine or tryptophan. D genes are given only for firm matches. Clone size is not always given. Where it is, it says once, few, many or a class for expanded clones.

>NA|TRBJ2-7|NA|TRBV5-1
CASSFLTGPGYEQYF
>NA|TRBJ2-3|NA|TRBV5-1
CASSSLAEISTDTQYF
>once|TRBJ2-5|NA|TRBV5-6
CASSLNAGQETQYF
>NA|TRBJ2-2|TRBD1|TRBV28
CASSRDRGSSGELFF
>NA|TRBJ1-1|NA|TRBV18
CASSPGNTEAFF
>NA|TRBJ2-7|NA|TRBV6-5
CASSYSKGTQIYEQYF
>NA|TRBJ2-7|NA|TRBV5-4
CASSLVKGPYSYEQYF
>NA|TRBJ2-2|TRBD2|TRBV2
CASSEAVGTSGKITGELFF
>NA|TRBJ1-3|NA|TRBV9
CASSVRTGSGNTIYF
>NA|TRBJ2-3|NA|TRBV5-6
CASNMGTAQADTQYF
>NA|TRBJ2-7|TRBD2|TRBV14
CASSQDGRVAGMYEQYF
>NA|TRBJ2-6|TRBD2|TRBV5-1
CASSQGLADLSGANVLTF
>NA|TRBJ2-4|NA|TRBV4-3
CASSQENLGPGGDIQYF
>NA|TRBJ1-5|NA|TRBV7-8
CASSLEGGSPDQPQHF
>NA|TRBJ2-2|TRBD1|TRBV11-2
CASSLGTGGFGELFF
>NA|TRBJ2-7|TRBD2|TRBV29-1
CSVSSGLAMPYEQYF
>NA|TRBJ2-3|TRBD2|TRBV6-5
CASSGIAGSTDTQYF
>NA|TRBJ1-1|TRBD1|TRBV29-1
CSVNTGGPEAFF
>NA|TRBJ1-4|NA|TRBV27
CASSSAQSGDEKLFF
>NA|TRBJ2-2|TRBD1|TRBV9
CASSPDGPGQGYTGELFF
>NA|TRBJ2-1|NA|TRBV4-1
CASTPGRSSNEQFF
>NA|TRBJ2-1|TRBD2|TRBV30
CAWSVGAGGFNEQFF
>NA|TRBJ2-7|NA|TRBV10-1
CASIPRGLAGTRCSYEQYF
>NA|TRBJ2-3|NA|TRBV4-1
CASSRLGGTDTQYF
>NA|TRBJ2-1|NA|TRBV19
CASSIDQGAGPYNEQFF
>NA|TRBJ2-3|NA|TRBV4-1
CASSVLEDTDTQYF
>NA|TRBJ1-4|TRBD1|TRBV5-4
CASSFTGTATYGNEKLFF
>NA|TRBJ2-2|NA|TRBV10-3
CAIRSWTGELFF
>NA|TRBJ2-1|NA|TRBV27
CASRGLPSYNEQFF